The 19 T cell receptor beta chains in this list originate from one sample, sequenced in a study of long-term antiretroviral therapy in people with HIV. With survey level as its setting, the immunoSEQ assay was v3.0. Profiling relied on immunoSEQ multiplex PCR, and the TCRdb table lists in-frame clones only, not all of them. This sample yields fewer than 30,000 clones, of which 80% to 90% are seen a single time; 8.5% to 9.5% belongs to the top ten. Source: unsorted PBMCs, taken 3 years after starting antiretroviral therapy. Receptor source: a man aged 35-49 years with HIV.

This chain connects TRBV5-4 to TRBJ2-4, with 10 bases matching TRBD2. CDR1 is SGHNT and CDR2 is YYREEE in the germline V gene (reference sequence). This CDR3 comprises 18 residues. V lost 5 bases, J lost 5 bases, and 16 bases stayed unmatched. The CDR3 loop reads CASRKGASGRRGQNIQYF. The CDR3 DNA follows: TGTGCCAGCAGGAAGGGTGCTAGCGGGAGAAGGGGCCAAAACATTCAGTACTTC.

The J gene is TRBJ2-1, the V gene TRBV7-2, with 10 bases identical to TRBD2. Trimming removed 4 bases from V and 6 bases from J; junction bases left unmatched: 6. The CDR3 has 15 amino acids. Germline loops: CDR1 SGHTA, CDR2 FQGNSA. The CDR3 protein is CASSSGTSVSNEQFF. The CDR3 DNA reads as TGTGCCAGCAGCTCCGGGACTAGCGTAAGCAATGAGCAGTTCTTC. The full variable domain, in which reference TRBV7-2 and TRBJ2-1 provide the parts outside the CDR3, is GAGVSQSPSNKVTEKGKDVELRCDPISGHTALYWYRQSLGQGLEFLIYFQGNSAPDKSGLPSDRFSAERTGGSVSTLTIQRTQQEDSAVYLCASSSGTSVSNEQFFGPGTRLTVL.

In this sample, this clone turned up once. This sequence joins TRBV19 and TRBJ2-1; D might be TRBD1 or TRBD2, each matching 5 bases. Germline V gives CDR1 LNHDA, CDR2 SQIVND (reference sequence). The CDR3 runs 11 residues. Trimming stripped 10 bases from V and 11 bases from J, with 15 bases between. The CDR3 nucleotides are TGTGCCACTACCGGGGCGTCTAAGCAGTTCTTC. It encodes CATTGASKQFF.

This chain connects TRBV6-6 to TRBJ2-5; tentative D call: TRBD1 (5 bases). CDR3 length: 14 amino acids. The germline gives CDR1 MNHNY, CDR2 SVGAGI (reference sequence). V was pared by 7 bases and J by 4 bases, with 16 bases between. CDR3: CASTSGMGIETQYF. The CDR3, as DNA: TGTGCCAGCACCTCAGGGATGGGGATAGAGACCCAGTACTTC.

V and J are TRBV10-1 and TRBJ1-3; D gene unclear. Germline V gene data show CDR1 as WNHNN and CDR2 as SYGVQD (reference sequence). V was shortened by 4 bases and J by 0 bases, with 10 bases between the two germline ends. The CDR3 has 15 amino acids. The CDR3 is CASSAAGDSGNTIYF. The CDR3 DNA sequence: TGCGCCAGCAGTGCCGCCGGGGACTCTGGAAACACCATATATTTT.

The chain links TRBV11-2 to TRBJ2-7; 9 nucleotides match TRBD2. The J segment lost 4 bases and the V segment lost 8 bases, leaving 3 bases of the junction unmatched. CDR1 and CDR2 (germline): SGHAT, FQNNGV. The CDR3 covers 12 residues. CDR3 coding DNA: TGTGCCAGCGGGGCGGGAGGGTACGAGCAGTACTTC. Its protein product is CASGAGGYEQYF. The whole variable domain, filled in from reference TRBV11-2 and TRBJ2-7, reads EAGVAQSPRYKIIEKRQSVAFWCNPISGHATLYWYQQILGQGPKLLIQFQNNGVVDDSQLPKDRFSAERLKGVDSTLKIQPAKLEDSAVYLCASGAGGYEQYFGPGTRLTVT.

This clone was detected only a few times. This chain connects TRBV5-1 to TRBJ2-5; D is unresolved. Germline V gene data show CDR1 as SGHRS and CDR2 as YFSETQ. The CDR3 has 11 amino acids. Trimming removed 2 bases at V and 2 bases at J, with 1 base between. The CDR3 coding sequence is TGCGCCAGCAGCTTACAAGAGACCCAGTACTTC. It encodes CASSLQETQYF.

This chain connects TRBV5-4 to TRBJ2-3, with D tentatively TRBD2 (6 bases). The CDR3 totals 15 residues. Between the trimmed V and J ends, which lost 1 base and 0 bases, there was a span of 9 bases. Germline V gene lookup returns CDR1 SGHNT and CDR2 YYREEE (reference sequence). The CDR3 spells CASSLRLASTDTQYF. In DNA, the CDR3 is TGTGCCAGCAGCTTGAGGCTAGCGAGCACAGATACGCAGTATTTT.

The chain recombines TRBV7-9 with TRBJ2-1, with 9 bases fitting TRBD2. This CDR3 comprises 16 residues. The ends lost 5 bases at V and 2 bases at J; junction bases unmatched: 7. The germline CDR1 and CDR2 sequences are SEHNR and FQNEAQ (reference sequence). The CDR3 DNA sequence: TGTGCCAGCAGCCCCCATAGCGGGGGTACCTACAATGAGCAGTTCTTC. Encoded protein: CASSPHSGGTYNEQFF.

The rearrangement uses TRBV5-8 and TRBJ2-2; 7 bases fit TRBD1. V trimming: 3 bases; J trimming: 0 bases; junction bases outside the gene matches: 5. This CDR3 has 16 amino acids. Germline-derived CDR1 and CDR2 are SGHTS and YDEGEE. CDR3 region: CASSYQGTANTGELFF. The CDR3, as DNA: TGTGCCAGCAGCTACCAAGGGACAGCGAACACCGGGGAGCTGTTTTTT.

The chain combines TRBV10-3 with TRBJ2-1; either TRBD1 or TRBD2 may supply D (5 bases each). The CDR3 loop spans 12 amino acids. Germline values: CDR1 ENHRY, CDR2 SYGVKD. V lost 4 bases, J lost 13 bases, and 14 bases lay in between. The CDR3 sequence is CAISAGTENQFF. CDR3 bases: TGTGCCATCAGTGCCGGGACCGAGAACCAGTTCTTC.

This chain uses TRBV5-4 with TRBJ2-1; possible D gene TRBD2, 6 bases. The CDR3 is made up of 14 amino acids. The germline V gene has CDR1 SGHNT and CDR2 YYREEE (reference sequence). The V and J ends lost 4 bases and 4 bases respectively, with 12 bases between them. The CDR3 bases are TGTGCCAGCAGCGTTAGCGGAGGTTACAATGAGCAGTTCTTC. Translating gives CASSVSGGYNEQFF.

The CDR3 sequence is CASSLTISGANVLTF. As DNA, the CDR3 is TGTGCCAGCAGTTTGACAATCTCTGGGGCCAACGTCCTGACTTTC. This chain joins TRBV6-5 and TRBJ2-6; unclear D gene. V gave up 4 bases and J gave up 0 bases, with 7 bases separating them. The CDR3 has 15 residues. Looked up from germline, CDR1 is MNHEY and CDR2 is SVGAGI.

The gene calls are TRBV25-1 and TRBJ2-2; D gene uncertain. Germline V gives CDR1 MGHDK, CDR2 SYGVNS. The CDR3 consists of 17 residues. Trimming removed 0 bases at V and 4 bases at J, with 15 bases between. The CDR3 DNA is TGTGCCAGCAGTGAATATAGAGTCGGTACGGGCACCGGGGAGCTGTTTTTT. As protein: CASSEYRVGTGTGELFF.

This clone was observed a single time. This chain links TRBV9 with TRBJ2-3, with 8 bases fitting TRBD1. CDR1 and CDR2 from the germline V gene are SGDLS and YYNGEE. The CDR3 totals 16 residues. The trim removed 3 bases at V and 6 bases at J, leaving 12 bases unmatched. The CDR3 sequence is CASSAGQGTLQDTQYF. CDR3 in DNA: TGTGCCAGCAGCGCCGGACAGGGTACTCTACAGGATACGCAGTATTTT.

The chain employs TRBV7-6 and TRBJ2-7, with 7 bases that match TRBD1. Trimming cost V 5 bases and J 3 bases; bases outside gene matches: 7. Germline CDR1 is SGHVS and CDR2 is FNYEAQ. This CDR3 has 14 residues. This CDR3 reads CASSLGTDNYEQYF. CDR3 DNA sequence: TGTGCCAGCAGCCTCGGGACAGATAACTACGAGCAGTACTTC.

V is TRBV11-2 and J is TRBJ2-5; TRBD1 matches 8 bases. V lost 5 bases and J lost 3; bases outside the gene matches: 5. In germline, CDR1 is SGHAT, CDR2 FQNNGV. The length of the CDR3 is 14 residues. CDR3 sequence reads: CASSLNRGKETQYF. In DNA, the CDR3 is TGTGCCAGCAGCCTTAACAGGGGGAAAGAGACCCAGTACTTC. The variable domain in full, with the rest retrieved from reference TRBV11-2 and TRBJ2-5, is EAGVAQSPRYKIIEKRQSVAFWCNPISGHATLYWYQQILGQGPKLLIQFQNNGVVDDSQLPKDRFSAERLKGVDSTLKIQPAKLEDSAVYLCASSLNRGKETQYFGPGTRLLVL.

The gene calls are TRBV4-3 and TRBJ2-7; 7 bases are a match to TRBD1. The germline gives CDR1 LGHNA, CDR2 YSLEER. The CDR3 has 16 residues. V shed 0 bases and J 5 bases; nucleotides not matched to a gene: 10. CDR3 in DNA: TGCGCCAGCAGCCAAGATAGAGCAGGGGGTAATAACGAGCAGTACTTC. As protein: CASSQDRAGGNNEQYF.

This chain uses TRBV18 with TRBJ2-1, with D perhaps matching TRBD2 (5 bases). The V gene lost 3 bases and the J gene lost 8 bases, with 14 bases spanning the gap. CDR3 size: 14 residues. Germline V gene sequence: CDR1 KGHSH, CDR2 LQKENI. The CDR3 DNA reads as TGTGCCAGCTCACCCTCGTTGCAGGAGGATGAGCAGTTCTTC. This gives the protein CASSPSLQEDEQFF. The variable domain in full, completed from reference TRBV18 and TRBJ2-1, reads NAGVMQNPRHLVRRRGQEARLRCSPMKGHSHVYWYRQLPEEGLKFMVYLQKENIIDESGMPKERFSAEFPKEGPSILRIQQVVRGDSAAYFCASSPSLQEDEQFFGPGTRLTVL.